This entry features one TCR beta chain sequence. Antigen specificity is unknown. Trimming removed 2 bases from V and 4 bases from J, with 8 bases in between. This CDR3 contains 13 residues. Germline CDR1 reads MNHEY; CDR2 reads SVGAGI. Then a second PCR, running roughly 7 to 11 cycles, was carried out with a sample-barcoded 5' primer and a J-beta primer mix. TCRdb ran MiXCR on the 5' RACE reads and lists one entry per CDR3 protein. Here the sample spans around 970,000 distinct CDR3 sequences, roughly 51% being singletons. The sample originates from a study of blood T cells in healthy people across ages. Findings and limits, study-wide: Estimated diversity that came from one million T cells was considered an underestimate. The CMV status of each donor remained undetermined, and this could have confounded shifts in expanded clonotypes. A strong correlation was found between TCR beta diversity and the percentage of naive T cells.

This receptor was identified in a woman in her fifties or sixties in good health. Sequenced: blood. The V call is TRBV6-5, the J call TRBJ1-2; D not certain. CDR3 coding DNA: TGTGCCAGCAGTTACCCTGAGGGCTATGGCTACACCTTC. Its translation: CASSYPEGYGYTF.